This TCR beta chain was profiled in a study of identical twins. Trimming took 6 bases from V and 6 from J; bases not matched to a gene: 11. Germline V gives CDR1 DFQATT, CDR2 SNEGSKA (reference sequence). The length of the CDR3 is 15 residues. Template switching added a universal primer binding site, and final cDNA carried unique molecular identifiers. TCRdb fed the 5' RACE reads into MiXCR, producing one record per CDR3 protein. The sample includes more than 350,000 distinct CDR3 sequences, about 9% of them seen just once. In the case of this clonotype: Antigen: not known.

Study-wide points: Less excess twin sharing appeared in beta out-of-frame sequences.

Sample: naive T cells sorted from blood. The TCR was taken from a woman in her forties or fifties in good health. The chain recombines TRBV20-1 with TRBJ2-1; 10 bases match TRBD2. The CDR3 reads CSAWQREGLVNEQFF. In nucleotides, the CDR3 is TGCAGTGCCTGGCAGCGGGAGGGCCTCGTCAATGAGCAGTTCTTC.